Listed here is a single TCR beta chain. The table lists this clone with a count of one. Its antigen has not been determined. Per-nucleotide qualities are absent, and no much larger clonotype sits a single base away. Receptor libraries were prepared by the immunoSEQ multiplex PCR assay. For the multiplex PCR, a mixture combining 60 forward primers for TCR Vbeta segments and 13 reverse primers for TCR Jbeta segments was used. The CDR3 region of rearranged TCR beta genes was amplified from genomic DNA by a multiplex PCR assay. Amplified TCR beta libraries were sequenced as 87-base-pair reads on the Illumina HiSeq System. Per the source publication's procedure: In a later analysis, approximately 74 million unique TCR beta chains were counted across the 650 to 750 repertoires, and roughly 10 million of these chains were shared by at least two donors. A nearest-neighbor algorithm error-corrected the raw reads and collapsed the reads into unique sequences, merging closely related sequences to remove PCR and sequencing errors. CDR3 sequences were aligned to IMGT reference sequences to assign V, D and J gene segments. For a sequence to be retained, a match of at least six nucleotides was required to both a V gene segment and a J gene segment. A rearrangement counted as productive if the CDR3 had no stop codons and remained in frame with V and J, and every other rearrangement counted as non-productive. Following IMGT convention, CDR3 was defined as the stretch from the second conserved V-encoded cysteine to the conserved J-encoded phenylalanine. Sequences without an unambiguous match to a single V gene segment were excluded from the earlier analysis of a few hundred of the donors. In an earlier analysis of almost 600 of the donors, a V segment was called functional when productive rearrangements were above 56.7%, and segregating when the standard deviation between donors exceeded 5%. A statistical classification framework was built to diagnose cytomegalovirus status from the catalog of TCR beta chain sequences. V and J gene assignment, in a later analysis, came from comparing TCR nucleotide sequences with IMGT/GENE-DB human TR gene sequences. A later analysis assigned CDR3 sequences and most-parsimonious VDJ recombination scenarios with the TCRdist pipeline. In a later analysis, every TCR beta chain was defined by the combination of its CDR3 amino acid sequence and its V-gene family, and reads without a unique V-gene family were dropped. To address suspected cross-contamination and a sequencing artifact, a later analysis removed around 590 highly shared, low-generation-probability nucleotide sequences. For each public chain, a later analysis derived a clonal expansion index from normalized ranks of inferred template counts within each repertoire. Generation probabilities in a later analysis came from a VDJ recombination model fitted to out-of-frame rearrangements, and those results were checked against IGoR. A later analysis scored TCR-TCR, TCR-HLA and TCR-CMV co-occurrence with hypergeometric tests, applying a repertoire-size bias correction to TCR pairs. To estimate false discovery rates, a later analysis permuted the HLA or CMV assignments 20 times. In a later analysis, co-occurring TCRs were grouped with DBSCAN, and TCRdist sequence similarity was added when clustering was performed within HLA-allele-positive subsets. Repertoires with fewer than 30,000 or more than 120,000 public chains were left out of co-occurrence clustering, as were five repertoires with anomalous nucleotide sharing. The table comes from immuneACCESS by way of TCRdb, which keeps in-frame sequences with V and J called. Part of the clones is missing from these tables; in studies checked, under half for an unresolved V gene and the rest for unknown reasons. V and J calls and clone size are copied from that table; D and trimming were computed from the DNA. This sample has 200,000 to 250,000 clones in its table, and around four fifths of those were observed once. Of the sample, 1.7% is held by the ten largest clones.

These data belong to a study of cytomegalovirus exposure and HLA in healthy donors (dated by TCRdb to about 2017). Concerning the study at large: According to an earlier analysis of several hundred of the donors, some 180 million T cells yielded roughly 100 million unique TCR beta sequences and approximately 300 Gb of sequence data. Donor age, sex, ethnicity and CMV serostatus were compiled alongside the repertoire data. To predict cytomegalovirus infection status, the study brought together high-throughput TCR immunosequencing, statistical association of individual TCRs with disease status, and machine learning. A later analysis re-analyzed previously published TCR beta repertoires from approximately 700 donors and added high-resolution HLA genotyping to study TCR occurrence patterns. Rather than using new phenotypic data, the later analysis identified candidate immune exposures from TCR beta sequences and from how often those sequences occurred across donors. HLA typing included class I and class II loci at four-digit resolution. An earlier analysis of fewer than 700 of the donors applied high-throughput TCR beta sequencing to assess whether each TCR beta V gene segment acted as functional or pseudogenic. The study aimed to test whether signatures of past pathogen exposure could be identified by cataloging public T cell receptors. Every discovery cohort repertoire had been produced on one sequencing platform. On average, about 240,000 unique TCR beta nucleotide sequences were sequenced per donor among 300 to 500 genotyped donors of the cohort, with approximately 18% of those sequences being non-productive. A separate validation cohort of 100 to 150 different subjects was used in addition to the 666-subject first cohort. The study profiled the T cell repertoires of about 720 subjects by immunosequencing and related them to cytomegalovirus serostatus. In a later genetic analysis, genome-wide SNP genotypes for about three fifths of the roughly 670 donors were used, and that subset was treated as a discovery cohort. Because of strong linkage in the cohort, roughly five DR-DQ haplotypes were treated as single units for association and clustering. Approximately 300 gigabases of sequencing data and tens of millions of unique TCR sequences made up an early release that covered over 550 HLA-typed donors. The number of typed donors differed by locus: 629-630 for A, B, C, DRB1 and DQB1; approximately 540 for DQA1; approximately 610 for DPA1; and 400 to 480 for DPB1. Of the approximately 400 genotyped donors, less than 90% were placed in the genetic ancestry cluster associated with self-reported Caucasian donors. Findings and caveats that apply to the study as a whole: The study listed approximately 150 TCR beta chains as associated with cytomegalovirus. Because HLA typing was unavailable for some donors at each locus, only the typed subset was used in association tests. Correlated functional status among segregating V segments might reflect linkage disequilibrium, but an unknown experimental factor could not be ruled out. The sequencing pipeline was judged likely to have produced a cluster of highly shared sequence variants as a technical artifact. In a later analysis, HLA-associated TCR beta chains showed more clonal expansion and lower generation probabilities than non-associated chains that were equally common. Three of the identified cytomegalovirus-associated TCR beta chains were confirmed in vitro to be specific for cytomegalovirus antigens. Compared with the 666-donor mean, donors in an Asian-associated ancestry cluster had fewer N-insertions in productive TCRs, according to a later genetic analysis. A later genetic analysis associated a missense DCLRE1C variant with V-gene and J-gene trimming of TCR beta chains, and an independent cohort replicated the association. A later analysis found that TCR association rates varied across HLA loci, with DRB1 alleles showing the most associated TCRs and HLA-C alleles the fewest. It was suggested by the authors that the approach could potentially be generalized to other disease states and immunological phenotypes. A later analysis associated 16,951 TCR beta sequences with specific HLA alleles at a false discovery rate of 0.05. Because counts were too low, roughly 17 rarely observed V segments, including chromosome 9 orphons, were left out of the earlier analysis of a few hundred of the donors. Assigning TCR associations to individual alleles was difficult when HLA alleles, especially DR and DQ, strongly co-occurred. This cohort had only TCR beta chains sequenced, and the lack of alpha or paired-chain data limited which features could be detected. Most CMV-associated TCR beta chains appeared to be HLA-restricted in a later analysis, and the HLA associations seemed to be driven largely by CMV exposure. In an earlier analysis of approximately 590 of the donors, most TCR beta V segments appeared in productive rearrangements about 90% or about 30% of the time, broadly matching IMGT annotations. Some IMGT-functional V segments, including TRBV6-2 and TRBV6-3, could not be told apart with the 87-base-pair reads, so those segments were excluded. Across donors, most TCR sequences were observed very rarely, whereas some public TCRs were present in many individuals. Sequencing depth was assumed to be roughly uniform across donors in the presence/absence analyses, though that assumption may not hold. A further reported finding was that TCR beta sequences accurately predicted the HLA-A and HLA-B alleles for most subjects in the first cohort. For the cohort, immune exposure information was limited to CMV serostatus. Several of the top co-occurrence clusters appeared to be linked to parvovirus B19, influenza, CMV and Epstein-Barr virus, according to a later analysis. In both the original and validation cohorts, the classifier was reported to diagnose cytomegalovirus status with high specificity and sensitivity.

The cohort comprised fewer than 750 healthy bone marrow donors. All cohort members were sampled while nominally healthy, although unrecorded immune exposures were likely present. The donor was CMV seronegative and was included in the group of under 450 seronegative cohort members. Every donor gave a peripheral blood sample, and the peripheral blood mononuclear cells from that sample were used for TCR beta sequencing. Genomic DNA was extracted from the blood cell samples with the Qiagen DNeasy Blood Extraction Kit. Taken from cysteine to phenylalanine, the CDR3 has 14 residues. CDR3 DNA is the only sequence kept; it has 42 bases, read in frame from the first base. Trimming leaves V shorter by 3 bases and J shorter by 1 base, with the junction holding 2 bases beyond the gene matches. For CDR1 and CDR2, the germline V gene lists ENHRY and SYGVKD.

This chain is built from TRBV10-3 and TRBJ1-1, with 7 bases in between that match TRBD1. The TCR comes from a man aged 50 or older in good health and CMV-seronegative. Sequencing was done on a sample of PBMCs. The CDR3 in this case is CAISEGGANTEAFF. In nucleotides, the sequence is TGTGCCATCAGTGAAGGGGGCGCGAACACTGAAGCTTTCTTT.